The rows below give T cell receptor beta chains drawn from one sample of a study of monozygotic twins with inflammatory bowel disease. TCRdb re-called the 5' RACE reads; one entry per CDR3 protein, DNA not given. Its listing shows approximately 400,000 distinct CDR3 sequences. Material for sequencing was blood. Every receptor here comes from a human donor with ulcerative colitis or Crohn's disease, or a healthy co-twin of an affected twin (not recorded which). CDR3s include the opening cysteine and the closing phenylalanine or tryptophan. The order of the fields is J gene, V gene, CDR3 protein.

TRBJ2-4 TRBV9 CASSVGHLKNIQYF
TRBJ2-1 TRBV11-3 CASSLDLGGSSYNEQFF
TRBJ2-1 TRBV3-1 CASSLAAGGWNEQFF
TRBJ1-4 TRBV30 CASTSVGEKLFF
TRBJ2-5 TRBV7-2 CASSSQVWTGPQETQYF
TRBJ2-2 TRBV5-1 CASTQGTANTGELFF
TRBJ1-1 TRBV20-1 CSASLSRGRSEAFF
TRBJ2-5 TRBV24-1 CATGQRETQYF
TRBJ1-4 TRBV7-2 CASKQGGPTNEKLFF
TRBJ1-1 TRBV19 CASTHTTLNTEAFF
TRBJ2-5 TRBV7-9 CASSFLLAGGLETQYF
TRBJ2-1 TRBV18 CASSPLGGVNEQFF
TRBJ1-6 TRBV27 CATRRVQNSPLHF
TRBJ2-1 TRBV6-1 CASRDEFSALTNEQFF
TRBJ1-4 TRBV6-4 CASSPLVGGQVNEKLFF
TRBJ2-6 TRBV7-2 CASIRFPDSGANVLTF
TRBJ2-7 TRBV18 CASSTTGGSSYEQYF
TRBJ2-3 TRBV3-1 CASSQDSGSNTQYF
TRBJ1-2 TRBV7-2 CASSLAPGQGNVRGYTF